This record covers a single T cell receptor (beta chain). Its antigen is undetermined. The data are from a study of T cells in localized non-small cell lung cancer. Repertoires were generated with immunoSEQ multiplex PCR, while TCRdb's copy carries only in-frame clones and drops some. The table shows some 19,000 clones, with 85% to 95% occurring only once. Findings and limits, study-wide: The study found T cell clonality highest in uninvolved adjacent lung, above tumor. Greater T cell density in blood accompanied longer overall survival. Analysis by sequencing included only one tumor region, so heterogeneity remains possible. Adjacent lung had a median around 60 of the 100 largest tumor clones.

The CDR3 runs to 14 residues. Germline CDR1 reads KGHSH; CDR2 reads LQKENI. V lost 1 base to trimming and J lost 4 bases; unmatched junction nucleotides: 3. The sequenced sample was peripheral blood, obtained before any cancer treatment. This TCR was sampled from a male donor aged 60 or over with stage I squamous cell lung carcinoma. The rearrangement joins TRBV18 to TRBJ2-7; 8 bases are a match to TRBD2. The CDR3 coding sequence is TGTGCCAGCTCACCACAGACTAGCGTTTACGAGCAGTACTTC. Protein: CASSPQTSVYEQYF.